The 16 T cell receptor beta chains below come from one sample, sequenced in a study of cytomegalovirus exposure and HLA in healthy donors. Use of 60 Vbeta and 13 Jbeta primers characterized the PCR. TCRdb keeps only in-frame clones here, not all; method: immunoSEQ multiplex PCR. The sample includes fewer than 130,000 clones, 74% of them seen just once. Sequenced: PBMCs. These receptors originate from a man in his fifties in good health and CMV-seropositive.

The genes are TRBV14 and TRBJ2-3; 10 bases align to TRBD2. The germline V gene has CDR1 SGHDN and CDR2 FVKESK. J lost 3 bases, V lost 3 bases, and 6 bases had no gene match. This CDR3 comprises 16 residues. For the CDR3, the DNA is TGTGCCAGCAGCCATCCCTCTAGCGGGAGAACAGATACGCAGTATTTT. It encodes CASSHPSSGRTDTQYF.

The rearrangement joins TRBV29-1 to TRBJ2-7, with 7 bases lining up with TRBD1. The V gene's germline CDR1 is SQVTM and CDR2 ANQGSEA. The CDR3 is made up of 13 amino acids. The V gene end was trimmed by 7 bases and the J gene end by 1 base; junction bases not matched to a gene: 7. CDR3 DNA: TGCAGCGCAACGAGGACAGGATCCTACGAGCAGTACTTC. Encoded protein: CSATRTGSYEQYF.

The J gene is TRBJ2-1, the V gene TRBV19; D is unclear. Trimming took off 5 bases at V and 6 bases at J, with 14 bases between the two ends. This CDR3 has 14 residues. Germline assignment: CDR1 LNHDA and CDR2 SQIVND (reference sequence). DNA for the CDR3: TGTGCCAGTAGTTTATCGGGTATTCCCAATGAGCAGTTCTTC. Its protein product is CASSLSGIPNEQFF.

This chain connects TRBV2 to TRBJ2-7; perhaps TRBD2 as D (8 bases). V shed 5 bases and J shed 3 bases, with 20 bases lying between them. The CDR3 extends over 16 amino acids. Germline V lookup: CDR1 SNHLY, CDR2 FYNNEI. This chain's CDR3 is CASSREGGTESYEQYF. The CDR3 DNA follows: TGTGCCAGCAGTCGGGAGGGCGGGACAGAAAGCTACGAGCAGTACTTC.

The CDR3 DNA follows: TGTGCCACCAGCAGCGGGGGAAGCTCCTACGAGCAGTACTTC. It is translated as CATSSGGSSYEQYF. This chain links TRBV15 with TRBJ2-7; D perhaps matches TRBD2 (6 bases). Between the trimmed V and J ends, which lost 3 bases and 0 bases, there was a span of 9 bases. The CDR3 has 14 amino acids. Per the germline V gene, CDR1 is LNHNV and CDR2 is YYDKDF (reference sequence). Full variable domain (rest looked up from reference TRBV15 and TRBJ2-7): DAMVIQNPRYQVTQFGKPVTLSCSQTLNHNVMYWYQQKSSQAPKLLFHYYDKDFNNEADTPDNFQSRRPNTSFCFLDIRSPGLGDTAMYLCATSSGGSSYEQYFGPGTRLTVT.

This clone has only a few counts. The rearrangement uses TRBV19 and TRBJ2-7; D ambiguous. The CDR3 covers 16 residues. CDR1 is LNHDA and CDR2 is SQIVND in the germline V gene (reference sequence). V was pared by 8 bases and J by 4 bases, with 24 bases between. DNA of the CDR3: TGTGCCAGTCAAAAAAGCCACGCTTCTAGTTCGTACGAGCAGTACTTC. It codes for CASQKSHASSSYEQYF.

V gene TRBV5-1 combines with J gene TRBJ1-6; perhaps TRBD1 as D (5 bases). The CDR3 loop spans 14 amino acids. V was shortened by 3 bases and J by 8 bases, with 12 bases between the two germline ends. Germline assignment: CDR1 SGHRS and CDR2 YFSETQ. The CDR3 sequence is CASSSGGSYSPLHF. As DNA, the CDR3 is TGCGCCAGCAGCTCGGGGGGAAGTTATTCACCCCTCCACTTT.

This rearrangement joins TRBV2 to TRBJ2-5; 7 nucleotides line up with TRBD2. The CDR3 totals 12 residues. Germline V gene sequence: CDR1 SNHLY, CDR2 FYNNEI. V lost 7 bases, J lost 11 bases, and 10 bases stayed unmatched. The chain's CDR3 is CASTPRAGEQYF. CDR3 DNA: TGTGCCAGCACTCCCCGGGCGGGGGAGCAGTACTTC.

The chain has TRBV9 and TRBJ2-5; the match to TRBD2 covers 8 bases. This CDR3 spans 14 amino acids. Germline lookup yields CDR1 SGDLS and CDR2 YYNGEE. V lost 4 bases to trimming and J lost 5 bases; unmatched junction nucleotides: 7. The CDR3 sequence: CASSSRTSTETQYF. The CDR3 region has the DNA TGTGCCAGCAGCTCGCGGACTAGCACGGAGACCCAGTACTTC. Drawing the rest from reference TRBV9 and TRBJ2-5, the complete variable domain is DSGVTQTPKHLITATGQRVTLRCSPRSGDLSVYWYQQSLDQGLQFLIQYYNGEERAKGNILERFSAQQFPDLHSELNLSSLELGDSALYFCASSSRTSTETQYFGPGTRLLVL.

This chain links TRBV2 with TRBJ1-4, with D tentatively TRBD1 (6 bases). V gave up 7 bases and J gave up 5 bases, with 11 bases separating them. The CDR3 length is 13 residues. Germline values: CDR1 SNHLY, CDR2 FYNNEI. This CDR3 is CASTTGPNEKLFF. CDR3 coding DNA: TGTGCCAGCACGACAGGACCGAATGAAAAACTGTTTTTT.

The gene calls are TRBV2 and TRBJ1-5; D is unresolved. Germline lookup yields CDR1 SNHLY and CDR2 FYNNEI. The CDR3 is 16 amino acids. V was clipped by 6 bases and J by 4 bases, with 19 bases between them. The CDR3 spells CASSSQAGRTNQPQHF. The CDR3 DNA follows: TGTGCCAGCAGCTCCCAGGCAGGTCGTACTAATCAGCCCCAGCATTTT.

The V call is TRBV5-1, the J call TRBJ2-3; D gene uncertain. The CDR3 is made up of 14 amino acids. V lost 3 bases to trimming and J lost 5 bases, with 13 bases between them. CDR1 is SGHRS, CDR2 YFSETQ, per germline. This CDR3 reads CASSYYLGGDTQYF. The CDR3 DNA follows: TGCGCCAGCAGCTACTACCTCGGCGGAGATACGCAGTATTTT. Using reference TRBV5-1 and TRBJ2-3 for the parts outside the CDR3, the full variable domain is KAGVTQTPRYLIKTRGQQVTLSCSPISGHRSVSWYQQTPGQGLQFLFEYFSETQRNKGNFPGRFSGRQFSNSRSEMNVSTLELGDSALYLCASSYYLGGDTQYFGPGTRLTVL.

The CDR3 sequence: CASTITGNTEAFF. The CDR3 region has the DNA TGTGCCAGCACCATAACGGGGAACACTGAAGCTTTCTTT. The V gene is TRBV6-6, the J gene TRBJ1-1; unclear D gene. V was pared by 7 bases and J by 1 base, with 10 bases between. The CDR3 totals 13 residues. Per germline, CDR1 MNHNY and CDR2 SVGAGI (reference sequence).

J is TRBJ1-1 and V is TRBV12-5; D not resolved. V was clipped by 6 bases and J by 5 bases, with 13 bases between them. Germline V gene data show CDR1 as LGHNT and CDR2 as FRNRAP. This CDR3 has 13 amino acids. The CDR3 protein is CASGKESRTEAFF. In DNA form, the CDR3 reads TGTGCTAGTGGGAAGGAGAGTAGGACTGAAGCTTTCTTT.

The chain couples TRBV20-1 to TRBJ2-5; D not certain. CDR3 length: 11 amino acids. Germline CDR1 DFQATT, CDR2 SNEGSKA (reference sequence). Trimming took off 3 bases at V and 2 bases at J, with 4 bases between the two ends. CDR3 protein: CSASGQETQYF. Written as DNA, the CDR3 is TGCAGTGCTAGCGGGCAAGAGACCCAGTACTTC.

The CDR3 loop is CASSPYMNTEAFF. CDR3 DNA sequence: TGTGCCAGCAGCCCTTATATGAACACTGAAGCTTTCTTT. The J gene is TRBJ1-1, the V gene TRBV4-2; D unclear. Trimming pared 4 bases from V and 0 bases from J, leaving 6 bases between. The CDR3 has 13 amino acids. CDR1 is LGHNA, CDR2 YNFKEQ, per germline.